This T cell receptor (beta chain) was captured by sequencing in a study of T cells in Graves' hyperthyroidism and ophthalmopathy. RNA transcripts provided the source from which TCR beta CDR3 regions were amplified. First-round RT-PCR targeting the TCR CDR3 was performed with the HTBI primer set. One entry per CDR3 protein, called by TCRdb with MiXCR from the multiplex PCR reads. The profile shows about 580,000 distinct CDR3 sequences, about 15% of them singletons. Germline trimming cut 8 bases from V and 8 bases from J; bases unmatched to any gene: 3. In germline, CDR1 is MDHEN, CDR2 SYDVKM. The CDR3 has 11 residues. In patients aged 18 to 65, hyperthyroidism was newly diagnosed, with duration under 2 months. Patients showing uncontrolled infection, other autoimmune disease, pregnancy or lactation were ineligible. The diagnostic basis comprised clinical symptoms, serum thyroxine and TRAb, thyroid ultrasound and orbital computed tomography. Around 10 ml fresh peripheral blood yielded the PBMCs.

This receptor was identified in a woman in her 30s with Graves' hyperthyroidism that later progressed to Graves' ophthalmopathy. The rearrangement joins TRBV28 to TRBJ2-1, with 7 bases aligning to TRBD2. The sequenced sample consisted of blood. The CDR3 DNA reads TGTGCCAGCGGGGGGGAGGATGAGCAGTTCTTC. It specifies CASGGEDEQFF. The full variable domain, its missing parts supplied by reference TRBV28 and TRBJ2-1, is DVKVTQSSRYLVKRTGEKVFLECVQDMDHENMFWYRQDPGLGLRLIYFSYDVKMKEKGDIPEGYSVSREKKERFSLILESASTNQTSMYLCASGGEDEQFFGPGTRLTVL.